Presented here are 30 T cell receptor beta chains from one specimen sequenced in a study of T cell repertoires in cytomegalovirus infection. TCRdb fed the reads into MiXCR, producing one record per CDR3 protein. The sample includes 500,000 to 600,000 distinct CDR3 sequences, 16% seen only once; the top ten take 20% to 30%. Sequenced material: CD8+ T cells from PBMCs. These receptors originate from a human donor in good health (CMV status not recorded). Some clones in this sample may be carry-over from other donors' samples.

The J gene is TRBJ2-2, the V gene TRBV25-1, with D hard to call. CDR1 and CDR2 (germline): MGHDK, SYGVNS. The V end was cut by 4 bases, the J end by 2 bases, with 5 bases between. The CDR3 has 13 residues. The CDR3 sequence: CASSGSNTGELFF. The CDR3 DNA sequence: TGTGCCAGCAGTGGATCTAACACCGGGGAGCTGTTTTTT.

This clonotype has ten or more counts. The chain links TRBV3-1 to TRBJ1-1, with D perhaps matching TRBD1 (6 bases). V was trimmed by 6 bases and J by 4 bases, leaving 9 bases between them. CDR1 LGHDT and CDR2 YNNKEL come from the germline V gene (reference sequence). The CDR3 is 12 residues long. The CDR3 coding sequence is TGTGCCAGCAGTCAGGGGATCACTGAAGCTTTCTTT. This sequence encodes CASSQGITEAFF.

The V gene is TRBV27, the J gene TRBJ2-7; D unclear. V was shortened by 8 bases and J by 0 bases, with 11 bases between the two germline ends. Germline assignment: CDR1 MNHEY and CDR2 SMNVEV (reference sequence). This CDR3 is built from 13 residues. The CDR3 nucleotides are TGTGCCAGCCAAGGGTTCAGCTCCTACGAGCAGTACTTC. This gives the protein CASQGFSSYEQYF.

This clonotype was seen more than once but under ten times. V gene TRBV5-5 combines with J gene TRBJ2-5; a possible D gene is TRBD1 (6 bases). Germline V gene data show CDR1 as SGHKS and CDR2 as YYEKEE (reference sequence). This CDR3 spans 13 amino acids. V lost 4 bases to trimming and J lost 3 bases, with 10 bases between them. CDR3 sequence (DNA): TGTGCCAGCAGCGCTGCAGGGGAAGAGACCCAGTACTTC. This gives the protein CASSAAGEETQYF. Full variable domain (missing parts from reference TRBV5-5 and TRBJ2-5): DAGVTQSPTHLIKTRGQQVTLRCSPISGHKSVSWYQQVLGQGPQFIFQYYEKEERGRGNFPDRFSARQFPNYSSELNVNALLLGDSALYLCASSAAGEETQYFGPGTRLLVL.

J is TRBJ1-1 and V is TRBV5-1; D gene unclear. The CDR3 contains 16 residues. Trimming left V 0 bases short and J 5 bases short, with 17 bases between. Germline lookup yields CDR1 SGHRS and CDR2 YFSETQ. The CDR3 region has the DNA TGCGCCAGCAGCTTGGTAGCAGATGGGCTGAGTACTGAAGCTTTCTTT. Its protein is CASSLVADGLSTEAFF.

This clonotype has at least ten counts. The genes are TRBV4-1 and TRBJ2-3; 10 bases fit TRBD2. Losses at the gene ends were 3 bases for V and 5 bases for J; bases not matched to a gene: 8. The CDR3 consists of 16 residues. The germline CDR1 and CDR2 sequences are MGHRA and YSYEKL. Written as DNA, the CDR3 is TGCGCCAGCAGCCACCGGACTAGCGGCTTAATAGATACGCAGTATTTT. Translated: CASSHRTSGLIDTQYF.

This clonotype appeared a few times. This sequence joins TRBV25-1 and TRBJ1-4, with 10 bases lining up with TRBD1. CDR1 is MGHDK and CDR2 is SYGVNS in the germline V gene. With V trimmed by 4 bases and J by 8 bases, 4 bases remained unmatched. The CDR3 has 14 residues. The CDR3 spells CASSAGTGAEKLFF. DNA of the CDR3: TGTGCCAGCAGTGCCGGGACAGGGGCGGAAAAACTGTTTTTT.

This clonotype was found a few times. This chain joins TRBV27 and TRBJ1-5, with D perhaps TRBD1 (5 bases). Germline CDR1 reads MNHEY; CDR2 reads SMNVEV (reference sequence). This CDR3 region has 14 residues. V was trimmed by 5 bases and J by 7 bases, leaving 15 bases between them. CDR3 bases: TGTGCCAGCAGTCACCGGGGGGGGAGCCAGCCCCAGCATTTT. It specifies CASSHRGGSQPQHF.

This clonotype has a handful of counts. The chain couples TRBV2 to TRBJ1-2; D uncertain. This CDR3 contains 15 residues. The V gene's germline CDR1 is SNHLY and CDR2 FYNNEI. V was trimmed by 1 base and J by 5 bases, leaving 14 bases between them. The DNA of the CDR3 is TGTGCCAGCAGTGAAGGGCAGCCAGTAGGATATGGCTACACCTTC. This translates into CASSEGQPVGYGYTF.

The table lists this clonotype with many counts. The chain combines TRBV7-9 with TRBJ2-7, with TRBD1 identical over 11 bases. The ends lost 4 bases at V and 6 bases at J; junction bases unmatched: 11. From germline, CDR1 is SEHNR and CDR2 FQNEAQ (reference sequence). The CDR3 runs 16 residues. This CDR3 reads CASSSNPGTGGSEQYF. CDR3 DNA sequence: TGTGCCAGCAGCTCAAATCCCGGGACAGGGGGAAGCGAGCAGTACTTC.

This clonotype has ten or more counts. This chain links TRBV5-5 with TRBJ2-1, with D perhaps TRBD2 (6 bases). The ends were cut back, 6 bases at V and 8 bases at J, with 21 bases in the middle. The CDR3 loop spans 15 amino acids. Germline V gives CDR1 SGHKS, CDR2 YYEKEE (reference sequence). CDR3 loop: CASILTSSGWDEQFF. The CDR3 DNA sequence: TGTGCCAGCATCCTGACTAGTTCAGGATGGGATGAGCAGTTCTTC.

This clonotype was counted only a few times. The rearrangement links TRBV7-9 to TRBJ1-4; 7 positions agree with TRBD1. The CDR3 is made up of 15 amino acids. Trimming removed 6 bases from V and 2 bases from J; junction bases left unmatched: 6. Germline lookup yields CDR1 SEHNR and CDR2 FQNEAQ (reference sequence). The CDR3 sequence is CASSQGGWTNEKLFF. For the CDR3, the DNA is TGTGCCAGCAGTCAGGGGGGATGGACTAATGAAAAACTGTTTTTT. Drawing the rest from reference TRBV7-9 and TRBJ1-4, the complete variable domain is DTGVSQNPRHKITKRGQNVTFRCDPISEHNRLYWYRQTLGQGPEFLTYFQNEAQLEKSRLLSDRFSAERPKGSFSTLEIQRTEQGDSAMYLCASSQGGWTNEKLFFGSGTQLSVL.

This clonotype came up many times. The chain carries TRBV11-2 and TRBJ1-2, with no clear D. CDR1 is SGHAT, CDR2 FQNNGV, per germline. Trimming pared 3 bases from V and 8 bases from J, leaving 31 bases between. The length of the CDR3 is 19 residues. Here the CDR3 reads CASSFDPSGWRSPSGGYTF. For the CDR3, the DNA is TGTGCCAGCAGCTTCGACCCTTCAGGTTGGCGATCCCCCTCGGGAGGCTACACCTTC.

This clonotype has more than one count but fewer than ten. This chain connects TRBV6-6 to TRBJ1-2; D is possibly TRBD1 (5 bases). Trimming stripped 8 bases from V and 8 bases from J, with 27 bases between. Germline loops: CDR1 MNHNY, CDR2 SVGAGI (reference sequence). This CDR3 has 16 amino acids. The CDR3 nucleotides are TGTGCCAGCCCGCCTCCCTGGGGACGGCCTCGTGCGGGCTACACCTTC. Translating it yields CASPPPWGRPRAGYTF.

There are many counts of this clonotype. The rearrangement links TRBV14 to TRBJ1-1; D is unresolved. Germline CDR1 reads SGHDN; CDR2 reads FVKESK. The germline V and J ends were trimmed by 3 bases and 0 bases, with 8 bases remaining between them. CDR3 length equals 14 residues. This chain's CDR3 is CASSHPKVNTEAFF. Written as DNA, the CDR3 is TGTGCCAGCAGCCACCCGAAGGTGAACACTGAAGCTTTCTTT.

For this clonotype: A much larger clone lies one base from this, so it may be a read error. The chain links TRBV10-3 to TRBJ2-1; 10 positions agree with TRBD2. The junction had 4 bases not matched to a gene; V was cut back by 4 bases and J by 4 bases. CDR1 and CDR2 (germline): ENHRY, SYGVKD. The CDR3 is 15 amino acids. CDR3 bases: TGTGCCATCAGTGTGAAAGCGGGGGGGTACAATGAGCAGTTCTTC. Amino acids: CAISVKAGGYNEQFF.

In its sample, this clonotype was seen a few times. V usage is TRBV9 and J usage is TRBJ1-2, with 7 bases aligning to TRBD1. Per the germline V gene, CDR1 is SGDLS and CDR2 is YYNGEE. After removal of 4 bases from V and 4 bases from J, the junction contained 7 bases not matched to a gene. The CDR3 is 14 residues long. The CDR3 protein is CASSTPGQSYGYTF. CDR3 DNA: TGTGCCAGCAGCACCCCGGGACAGTCCTATGGCTACACCTTC.

This clonotype was seen repeatedly, ten times or more. This chain uses TRBV6-1 with TRBJ1-6, with D possibly TRBD1 on 5 matching bases. The ends were cut back, 2 bases at V and 7 bases at J, with 15 bases in the middle. The CDR3 spans 16 residues. Germline loops: CDR1 MNHNS, CDR2 SASEGT. The CDR3: CASSEWGPSPNSPLHF. DNA of the CDR3: TGTGCCAGCAGTGAATGGGGCCCATCACCCAATTCACCCCTCCACTTT.

This clonotype turned up a few times. V usage is TRBV5-8 and J usage is TRBJ1-5; D is ambiguous. The germline V and J ends were trimmed by 0 bases and 2 bases, with 15 bases remaining between them. The CDR3 length is 17 residues. Germline lookup yields CDR1 SGHTS and CDR2 YDEGEE. CDR3 amino acids: CASSLAPRGYGNQPQHF. The CDR3 nucleotides read TGTGCCAGCAGCTTGGCGCCTAGAGGGTATGGCAATCAGCCCCAGCATTTT.

This clonotype was picked up a small number of times. The DNA for the CDR3 is TGTGCCAGCAGCGGAGGGGGGGCGGGGGGGCTACAAGAGACCCAGTACTTC. Protein: CASSGGGAGGLQETQYF. The chain joins TRBV7-8 to TRBJ2-5, with 9 positions matching TRBD2. Per the germline V gene, CDR1 is SGHVS and CDR2 is FQNEAQ. With 5 bases clipped from V and 2 bases from J, the junction kept 12 bases outside the gene matches. This CDR3 region has 17 residues.

This clonotype was counted a few times. This clone may be a read error of a much larger clone one base away. The chain couples TRBV11-2 to TRBJ2-2, with TRBD1 matching over 9 bases. The CDR3 contains 15 residues. Germline lookup yields CDR1 SGHAT and CDR2 FQNNGV. The CDR3 DNA reads TGTGCCAACAGCTTAAGGACAGGGGTCTCCGGGGAGCTGTTTTTT. Translating it yields CANSLRTGVSGELFF.

J is TRBJ1-1 and V is TRBV28; a possible D gene is TRBD1 (5 bases). V was clipped by 3 bases and J by 6 bases, with 14 bases between them. Germline V lookup: CDR1 MDHEN, CDR2 SYDVKM. The CDR3 extends over 14 amino acids. The DNA for the CDR3 is TGTGCCAGCAGTTTTCGGGGGGTGGGCGCTGAAGCTTTCTTT. Its translation: CASSFRGVGAEAFF.

This chain connects TRBV4-1 to TRBJ2-7; a weak D match, TRBD2 (5 bases). V lost 2 bases to trimming and J lost 2 bases, with 19 bases between them. From germline, CDR1 is MGHRA and CDR2 YSYEKL. The CDR3 runs 17 residues. The chain's CDR3 is CASSQSGAPDSPYEQYF. For the CDR3, the DNA is TGCGCCAGCAGCCAAAGCGGTGCCCCAGACTCCCCCTACGAGCAGTACTTC.

As to this clonotype: Germline and junction disagree at one end, which may indicate a read error. The V call is TRBV7-2, the J call TRBJ2-1; 9 bases line up with TRBD2. Germline CDR1 SGHTA, CDR2 FQGNSA. The length of the CDR3 is 18 residues. The CDR3 here is CASSLTPLAGGQDNEQFF. The CDR3 DNA reads TGTGCAAGCAGCTTAACACCCCTGGCGGGAGGGCAAGACAATGAGCAGTTCTTC. The complete variable domain, with remaining parts taken from reference TRBV7-2 and TRBJ2-1, reads GAGVSQSPSNKVTEKGKDVELRCDPISGHTALYWYRQSLGQGLEFLIYFQGNSAPDKSGLPSDRFSAERTGGSVSTLTIQRTQQEDSAVYLCASSLTPLAGGQDNEQFFGPGTRLTVL.

This clonotype was seen a few times. The J gene is TRBJ2-1, the V gene TRBV11-3; no reliable D call. V lost 1 base to trimming and J lost 9 bases, with 13 bases between them. The CDR3 is 14 amino acids. Germline V CDR1 and CDR2: SGHNT, YENEEA. The CDR3 is CASSLGESIGEQFF. The CDR3 DNA reads TGTGCCAGCAGCTTAGGCGAGTCAATAGGTGAGCAGTTCTTC.

This clonotype was observed at least ten times. The chain combines TRBV7-6 with TRBJ2-7; D not resolved. Deletions cut 5 bases from V and 6 bases from J, with 8 bases between. The germline V gene encodes CDR1 SGHVS and CDR2 FNYEAQ. The CDR3 loop spans 11 amino acids. For the CDR3, the DNA is TGTGCCAGCAGCGTTGGGTCCGAGCAGTACTTC. It encodes CASSVGSEQYF. Using reference TRBV7-6 and TRBJ2-7 for the parts outside the CDR3, the full variable domain is GAGVSQSPRYKVTKRGQDVALRCDPISGHVSLYWYRQALGQGPEFLTYFNYEAQQDKSGLPNDRFSAERPEGSISTLTIQRTEQRDSAMYRCASSVGSEQYFGPGTRLTVT.

The chain links TRBV2 to TRBJ1-1; possibly TRBD1 for D (5 bases). Per germline, CDR1 SNHLY and CDR2 FYNNEI. V was clipped by 5 bases and J by 0 bases, with 16 bases between them. This CDR3 region has 16 residues. CDR3 DNA sequence: TGTGCCAGCAGTCTACCGGACAATTTCATGAACACTGAAGCTTTCTTT. This translates into CASSLPDNFMNTEAFF.

The chain carries TRBV6-1 and TRBJ2-7; D ambiguous. Germline V gene data show CDR1 as MNHNS and CDR2 as SASEGT. V lost 2 bases and J lost 2, with 16 bases in between. The CDR3 length is 16 residues. The CDR3 DNA is TGTGCCAGCAGTGAAAGTTGGACCTTAAACGCCTACGAGCAGTACTTC. It codes for CASSESWTLNAYEQYF.

This clonotype was seen ten or more times. CDR3 sequence (DNA): TGTGCCAGTAGTATGGCATCGAGGCCACTAAGTGGCTACACCTTC. Translating gives CASSMASRPLSGYTF. This chain connects TRBV19 to TRBJ1-2; D uncertain. Trimming cost V 3 bases and J 7 bases, with 18 bases left between them. Per germline, CDR1 LNHDA and CDR2 SQIVND (reference sequence). This CDR3 has 15 residues.

This chain links TRBV2 with TRBJ1-5; D not certain. The CDR3 is 15 amino acids. Germline V gene sequence: CDR1 SNHLY, CDR2 FYNNEI. The V end lost 7 bases, the J end lost 4 bases, and 17 bases lay between the germline ends. CDR3 residues: CASNMVGARNQPQHF. The CDR3, as DNA: TGTGCCAGCAACATGGTCGGCGCGAGGAATCAGCCCCAGCATTTT.